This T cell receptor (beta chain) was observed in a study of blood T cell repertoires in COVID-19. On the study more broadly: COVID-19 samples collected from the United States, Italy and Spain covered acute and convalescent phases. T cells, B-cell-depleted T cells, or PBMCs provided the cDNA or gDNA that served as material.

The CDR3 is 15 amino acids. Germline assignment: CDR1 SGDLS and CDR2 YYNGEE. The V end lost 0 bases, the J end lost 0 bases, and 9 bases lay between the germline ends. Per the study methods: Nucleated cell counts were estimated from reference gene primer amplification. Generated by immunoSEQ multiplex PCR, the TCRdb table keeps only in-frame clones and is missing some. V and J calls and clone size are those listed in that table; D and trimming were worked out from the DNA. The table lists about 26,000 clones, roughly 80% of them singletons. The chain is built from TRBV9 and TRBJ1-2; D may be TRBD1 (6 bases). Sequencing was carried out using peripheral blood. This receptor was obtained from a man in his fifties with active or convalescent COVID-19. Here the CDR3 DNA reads TGTGCCAGCAGCGTAGGTCCAGGGGCTAACTATGGCTACACCTTC. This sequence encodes CASSVGPGANYGYTF.